The 2 T cell receptor beta chains given below trace back to one sample, sequenced in a study of blood T cell repertoires in COVID-19. Only in-frame clones appear in the TCRdb table, and some are missing; sequencing was by immunoSEQ multiplex PCR. The top ten clones hold roughly a fifth of a sample with about 130,000 clones, about 76% of them seen once. The specimen sequenced was peripheral blood. The receptors derive from a man at least 80 years old with acute or convalescent COVID-19.

The chain's CDR3 is CASSKDGTGKDEQFF. The CDR3 DNA reads as TGTGCCAGCAGCAAAGATGGGACAGGGAAGGATGAGCAGTTCTTC. V gene TRBV7-6 combines with J gene TRBJ2-1; 9 bases align to TRBD1. The trim removed 5 bases at V and 8 bases at J, leaving 10 bases unmatched. Germline V CDR1 and CDR2: SGHVS, FNYEAQ. This CDR3 has 15 residues.

This chain connects TRBV11-2 to TRBJ2-3; 8 bases map to TRBD1. CDR3 length: 15 residues. Germline values: CDR1 SGHAT, CDR2 FQNNGV. Losses at the gene ends were 1 base for V and 5 bases for J; bases not matched to a gene: 5. The CDR3: CASSLVGRGQDTQYF. CDR3 nucleotide sequence: TGTGCCAGCAGCTTAGTGGGCAGGGGGCAAGATACGCAGTATTTT.